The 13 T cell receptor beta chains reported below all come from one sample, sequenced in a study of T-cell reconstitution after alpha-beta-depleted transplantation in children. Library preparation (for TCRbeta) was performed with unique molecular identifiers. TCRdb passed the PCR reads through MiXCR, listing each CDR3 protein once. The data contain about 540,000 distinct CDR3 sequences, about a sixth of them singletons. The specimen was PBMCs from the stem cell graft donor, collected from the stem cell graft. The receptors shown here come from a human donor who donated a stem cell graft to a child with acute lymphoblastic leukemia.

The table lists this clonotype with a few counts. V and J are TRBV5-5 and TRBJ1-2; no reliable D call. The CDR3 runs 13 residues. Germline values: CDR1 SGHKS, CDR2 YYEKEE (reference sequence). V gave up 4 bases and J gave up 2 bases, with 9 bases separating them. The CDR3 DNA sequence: TGTGCCAGCAGCCCGACGGACAACTATGGCTACACCTTC. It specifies CASSPTDNYGYTF. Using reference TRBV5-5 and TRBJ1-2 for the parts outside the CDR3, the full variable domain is DAGVTQSPTHLIKTRGQQVTLRCSPISGHKSVSWYQQVLGQGPQFIFQYYEKEERGRGNFPDRFSARQFPNYSSELNVNALLLGDSALYLCASSPTDNYGYTFGSGTRLTVV.

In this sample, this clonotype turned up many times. CDR3 sequence reads: CASSEAEKETQYF. DNA of the CDR3: TGTGCCAGCAGTGAAGCGGAAAAAGAGACCCAGTACTTC. This chain joins TRBV6-1 and TRBJ2-5; D not resolved. CDR1 is MNHNS and CDR2 is SASEGT in the germline V gene. V lost 0 bases to trimming and J lost 3 bases, with 5 bases between them. The length of the CDR3 is 13 residues.

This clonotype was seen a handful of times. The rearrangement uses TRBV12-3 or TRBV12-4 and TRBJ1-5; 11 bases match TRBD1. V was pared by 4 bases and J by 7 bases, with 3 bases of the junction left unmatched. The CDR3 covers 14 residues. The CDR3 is CASSSGDRGQPQHF. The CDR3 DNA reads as TGTGCCAGCAGTTCTGGGGACAGGGGGCAGCCCCAGCATTTT.

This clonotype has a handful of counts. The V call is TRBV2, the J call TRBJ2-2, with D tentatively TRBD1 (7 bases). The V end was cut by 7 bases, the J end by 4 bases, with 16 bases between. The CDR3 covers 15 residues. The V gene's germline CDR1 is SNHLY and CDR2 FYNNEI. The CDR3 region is CASKKEGASTGELFF. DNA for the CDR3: TGTGCCAGCAAAAAGGAGGGGGCGTCCACCGGGGAGCTGTTTTTT.

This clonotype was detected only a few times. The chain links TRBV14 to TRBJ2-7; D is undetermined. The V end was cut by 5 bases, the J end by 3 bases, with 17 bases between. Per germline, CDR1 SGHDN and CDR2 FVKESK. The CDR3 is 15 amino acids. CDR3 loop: CASSSQPGSIYEQYF. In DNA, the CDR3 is TGTGCCAGCAGCTCCCAACCAGGATCTATCTACGAGCAGTACTTC.

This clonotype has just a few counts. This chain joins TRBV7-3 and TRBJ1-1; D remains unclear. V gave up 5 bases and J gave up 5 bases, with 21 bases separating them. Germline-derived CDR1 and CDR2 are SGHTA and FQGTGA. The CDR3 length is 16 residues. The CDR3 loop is CASSLLAPGAKTEAFF. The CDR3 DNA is TGTGCCAGCAGCCTTTTAGCCCCGGGCGCGAAGACTGAAGCTTTCTTT.

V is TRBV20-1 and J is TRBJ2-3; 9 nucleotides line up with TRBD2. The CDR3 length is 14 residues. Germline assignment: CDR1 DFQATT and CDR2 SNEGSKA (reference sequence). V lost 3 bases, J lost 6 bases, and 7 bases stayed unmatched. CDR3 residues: CSASISGSGDTQYF. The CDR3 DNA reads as TGCAGTGCTAGTATTAGCGGGAGTGGGGATACGCAGTATTTT.

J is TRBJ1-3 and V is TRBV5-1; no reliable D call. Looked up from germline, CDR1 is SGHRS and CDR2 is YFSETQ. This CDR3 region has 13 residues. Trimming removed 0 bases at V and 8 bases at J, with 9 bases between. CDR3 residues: CASSLGFGHTIYF. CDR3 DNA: TGCGCCAGCAGCTTGGGATTCGGGCACACCATATATTTT.

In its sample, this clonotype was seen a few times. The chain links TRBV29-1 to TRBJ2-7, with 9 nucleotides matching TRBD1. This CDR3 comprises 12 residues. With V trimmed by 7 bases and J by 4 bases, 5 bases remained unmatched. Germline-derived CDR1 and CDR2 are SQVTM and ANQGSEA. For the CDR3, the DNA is TGCAGCGCCAAGACAGGGGGTTACGAGCAGTACTTC. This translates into CSAKTGGYEQYF.

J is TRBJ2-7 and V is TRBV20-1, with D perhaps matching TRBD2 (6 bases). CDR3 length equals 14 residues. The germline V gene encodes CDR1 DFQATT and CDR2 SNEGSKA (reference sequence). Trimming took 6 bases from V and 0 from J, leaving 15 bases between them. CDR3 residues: CSAPSGDHSYEQYF. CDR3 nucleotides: TGCAGTGCCCCCTCGGGGGACCACTCCTACGAGCAGTACTTC.

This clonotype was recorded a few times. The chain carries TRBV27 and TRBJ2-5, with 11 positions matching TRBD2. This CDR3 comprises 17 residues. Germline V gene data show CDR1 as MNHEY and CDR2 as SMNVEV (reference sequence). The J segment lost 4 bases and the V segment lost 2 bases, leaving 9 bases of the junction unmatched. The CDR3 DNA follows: TGTGCCAGCAGTTTAGGGTTAATAGCGGGAGGGGGAGAGACCCAGTACTTC. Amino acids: CASSLGLIAGGGETQYF.

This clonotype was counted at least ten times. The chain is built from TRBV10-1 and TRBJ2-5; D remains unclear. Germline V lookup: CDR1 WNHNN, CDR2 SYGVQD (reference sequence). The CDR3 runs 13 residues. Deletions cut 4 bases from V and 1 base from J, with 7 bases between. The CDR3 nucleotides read TGCGCCAGCAGTGTGGGATCCCAAGAGACCCAGTACTTC. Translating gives CASSVGSQETQYF.

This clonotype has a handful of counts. The CDR3 protein is CASSVPGLAEYNEQFF. Here the CDR3 DNA reads TGTGCCAGCAGCGTCCCGGGACTAGCGGAATACAATGAGCAGTTCTTC. The chain employs TRBV9 and TRBJ2-1, with 11 bases that match TRBD2. Germline CDR1 reads SGDLS; CDR2 reads YYNGEE. The CDR3 is 16 amino acids. V shed 2 bases, J shed 4 bases, and the junction held 5 bases outside the gene matches.